Each of the 2 T cell receptor beta chains below was sequenced from the same sample in a study of shared clonotypes between healthy human individuals (dated by TCRdb to 2019 to 2021). Receptor libraries were prepared by the immunoSEQ multiplex PCR assay. Sourced from immuneACCESS, this table was stored by TCRdb with only in-frame sequences that have V and J called. A share of the clones is absent; for the studies checked, an unresolved V gene accounts for under half, and the remainder has no known explanation. For this sample there are some 450,000 clones; around 77% appear just once. Approximately 12% of the sample lies in the top ten. Sequencing input: PBMCs. The receptors here all came from a woman aged 40 to 50 in good health. Some clones in this sample may be carry-over from other donors' samples.

The chain joins TRBV28 to TRBJ1-3, with a possible D match to TRBD1 (6 bases). This CDR3 region has 15 residues. CDR1 MDHEN and CDR2 SYDVKM come from the germline V gene. V shed 5 bases and J shed 0 bases, with 11 bases lying between them. CDR3 protein: CASSNNRASGNTIYF. The CDR3 bases are TGTGCCAGCAGTAATAACAGGGCCTCTGGAAACACCATATATTTT.

The V and J genes are TRBV2 and TRBJ1-2; D unclear. Germline assignment: CDR1 SNHLY and CDR2 FYNNEI. This CDR3 is 10 amino acids long. V lost 4 bases to trimming and J lost 6 bases, with 3 bases between them. Written as DNA, the CDR3 is TGTGCCAGCAGTGGCGATGGCTACACCTTC. The encoded protein is CASSGDGYTF. Together with reference TRBV2 and TRBJ1-2, the CDR3 gives the full variable domain: EPEVTQTPSHQVTQMGQEVILRCVPISNHLYFYWYRQILGQKVEFLVSFYNNEISEKSEIFDDQFSVERPDGSNFTLKIRSTKLEDSAMYFCASSGDGYTFGSGTRLTVV.